The 16 T cell receptor beta chains below were found in one sample sequenced in a study of molecular identifiers for immune sequencing clone quantification. TCRdb analysed the PCR reads with MiXCR anew, one entry per CDR3 protein. The sample has hundreds of thousands of distinct CDR3 sequences, 20% seen once. Sample: naive CD8+ T cells from blood, with Jurkat cell RNA spiked in. Subset of the sample: FACS-sorted CD8+CD4-CCR7+CD45RA+ naive T cells. These receptors all stem from a human donor in good health. Some libraries in this study had Jurkat cell RNA spiked in.

The J gene is TRBJ2-1, the V gene TRBV11-2; the D gene is possibly TRBD2 (5 bases). The CDR3 has 16 amino acids. The germline V and J ends were trimmed by 5 bases and 4 bases, with 18 bases remaining between them. The V gene's germline CDR1 is SGHAT and CDR2 FQNNGV. CDR3 sequence reads: CASSPVVAIIYNEQFF. The CDR3 bases are TGTGCCAGCAGCCCCGTCGTAGCGATTATATACAATGAGCAGTTCTTC.

Comment on this clonotype: A much larger clone differs from this one at a single base, so this may be a read error. As DNA, the CDR3 is TGTGCCAGCAGAGCCGACAGCTATGGCCACACCTTC. Translated: CASRADSYGHTF. This chain uses TRBV5-8 with TRBJ1-2; possible D gene TRBD1, 5 bases. Germline lookup yields CDR1 SGHTS and CDR2 YDEGEE. The CDR3 has 12 residues.

This chain joins TRBV30 and TRBJ2-7; 12 bases map to TRBD2. V gave up 3 bases and J gave up 4 bases; unmatched junction bases: 10. The CDR3 sequence is 16 residues long. Germline-derived CDR1 and CDR2 are GTSNPN and SVGIG (reference sequence). CDR3 coding DNA: TGTGCCTGGAGCCACGACGTAGGACTAGCGGGATACGAGCAGTACTTC. This encodes CAWSHDVGLAGYEQYF.

This clonotype was observed at least ten times. The chain uses TRBV29-1 and TRBJ1-1, with D possibly TRBD1 on 5 matching bases. Per germline, CDR1 SQVTM and CDR2 ANQGSEA. V was trimmed by 4 bases and J by 8 bases, leaving 11 bases between them. The CDR3 length is 11 residues. In DNA form, the CDR3 reads TGCAGCGTTGGAACGGGGGAAGAAGCTTTCTTT. It yields the protein CSVGTGEEAFF.

As regards this clonotype: An end of the junction differs from the germline gene, which may be a read error. The chain employs TRBV6-2 or TRBV6-3 and TRBJ2-4; 7 bases fit TRBD2. Germline CDR1 and CDR2: MNHEY and SVGEGT. The CDR3 loop spans 16 amino acids. The DNA of the CDR3 is TGTGCCAGCAGTCCCCGGGACTACCTCCCTGCGAACATTCAGCACTTC. This sequence encodes CASSPRDYLPANIQHF.

This clonotype showed up just a few times. The V gene is TRBV11-2, the J gene TRBJ1-6; D unclear. CDR3 size: 12 residues. Germline CDR1 is SGHAT and CDR2 is FQNNGV. The V gene lost 5 bases and the J gene lost 18 bases, with 17 bases spanning the gap. The CDR3 is CASSPDGIRTHF. CDR3 coding DNA: TGTGCCAGCAGCCCGGACGGGATCCGAACCCACTTT.

About this clonotype: A much larger clone lies a single base off, so this may be a read error. The CDR3 loop is CASRPGQGSGEPFF. The CDR3 DNA reads as TGTGCCAGCAGACCCGGACAGGGCAGCGGGGAGCCGTTTTTT. V gene TRBV12-3 or TRBV12-4 combines with J gene TRBJ2-2; TRBD1 might be the D (8 bases). The CDR3 spans 14 residues.

Only a few counts were recorded for this clonotype. The genes are TRBV12-3 or TRBV12-4 and TRBJ2-7; 7 bases are a match to TRBD1. This CDR3 spans 15 amino acids. The V and J ends lost 5 bases and 2 bases, in that order; junction bases with no gene match: 9. Here the CDR3 reads CASSPSGTATYEQYF. The CDR3 nucleotides read TGTGCCAGCAGTCCCTCCGGGACAGCCACCTACGAGCAGTACTTC.

The chain links TRBV12-3 or TRBV12-4 to TRBJ2-1; 8 nucleotides agree with TRBD1. The CDR3 sequence is 12 residues long. J gave up 15 bases and V 5 bases, and 9 bases lay outside the gene matches. CDR3 amino acids: CASSRQGAGLFF. In DNA, the CDR3 is TGTGCCAGCAGTCGCCAGGGGGCTGGTCTGTTCTTC.

This chain joins TRBV9 and TRBJ2-1; D not resolved. CDR1 SGDLS and CDR2 YYNGEE come from the germline V gene. This CDR3 region has 16 residues. Trimming took 3 bases from V and 8 from J, leaving 21 bases between them. The CDR3 is CASSGGWGSDLDEQFF. The CDR3 bases are TGTGCCAGCAGCGGCGGTTGGGGATCGGATCTGGATGAGCAGTTCTTC.

The chain couples TRBV10-3 to TRBJ2-7, with 9 positions matching TRBD1. With 7 bases clipped from V and 5 bases from J, the junction kept 6 bases outside the gene matches. The CDR3 consists of 13 residues. The V gene's germline CDR1 is ENHRY and CDR2 SYGVKD. Here the CDR3 reads CAIKGTGLDEQYF. The CDR3 nucleotides are TGTGCCATCAAGGGGACAGGGTTGGACGAGCAGTACTTC.

This clonotype was observed many times. The chain carries TRBV20-1 and TRBJ1-1, with 8 bases matching TRBD1. This CDR3 has 13 residues. Unmatched junction bases numbered 5, after V lost 7 bases and J lost 1 base. Germline CDR1 and CDR2: DFQATT and SNEGSKA (reference sequence). CDR3 coding DNA: TGCAGTGAGACAGGGGACAAGAACACTGAAGCTTTCTTT. Residues: CSETGDKNTEAFF.

This clonotype was seen repeatedly, ten times or more. This rearrangement joins TRBV12-3 or TRBV12-4 to TRBJ1-3; D perhaps matches TRBD1 (6 bases). This CDR3 comprises 16 residues. The ends were cut back, 5 bases at V and 8 bases at J, with 22 bases in the middle. CDR3 DNA: TGTGCCAGCAGTCCAAAACAGGGCCCTTTTATGGACACCATATATTTT. Translation: CASSPKQGPFMDTIYF.

A few counts support this clonotype. The chain carries TRBV11-2 and TRBJ2-1; D ambiguous. Trimming removed 4 bases from V and 3 bases from J, with 13 bases in between. The CDR3 sequence is 15 residues long. Germline loops: CDR1 SGHAT, CDR2 FQNNGV. The CDR3 region is CASSYIGLGYNEQFF. CDR3 nucleotides: TGTGCCAGCAGCTACATTGGGCTGGGCTACAATGAGCAGTTCTTC.

This clonotype was seen at least ten times. The chain couples TRBV29-1 to TRBJ2-7, with TRBD2 matching 10 bases. There are 16 residues in the CDR3. Germline lookup yields CDR1 SQVTM and CDR2 ANQGSEA. V trimming: 1 base; J trimming: 2 bases; junction bases outside the gene matches: 8. This CDR3 is CSVEGGLAGAPYEQYF. CDR3 bases: TGCAGCGTTGAAGGGGGTCTAGCGGGAGCCCCCTACGAGCAGTACTTC.

This clonotype appeared many times. The rearrangement joins TRBV27 to TRBJ2-7, with 10 bases aligning to TRBD1. The CDR3 totals 15 residues. V lost 3 bases to trimming and J lost 5 bases; unmatched junction nucleotides: 7. Per the germline V gene, CDR1 is MNHEY and CDR2 is SMNVEV (reference sequence). DNA for the CDR3: TGTGCCAGCAGTTTTCAAGGGACAGGGGTGAACGAGCAGTACTTC. Its protein product is CASSFQGTGVNEQYF.